This T cell receptor beta chain was obtained from a study of T cell changes during pregnancy in multiple sclerosis. Repertoires were generated with immunoSEQ multiplex PCR, while TCRdb's copy carries only in-frame clones and drops some. The sample comprises more than 40,000 clones, approximately 92% of which are singletons, and 0.65% to 0.7% rests with the top ten. Germline-derived CDR1 and CDR2 are LNHDA and SQIVND (reference sequence). The length of the CDR3 is 15 residues. The J segment lost 7 bases and the V segment lost 10 bases, leaving 15 bases of the junction unmatched. This receptor was identified in a female donor with multiple sclerosis, enrolled in a pregnancy study. The J gene is TRBJ1-2, the V gene TRBV19; the match to TRBD1 covers 10 bases. The source was CD4+ T cells from peripheral blood mononuclear cells, collected in the third trimester of pregnancy. CDR3 nucleotide sequence: TGTGCCACAAATCCGAAGACAGGGGGCGCGGCTGGCTACACCTTC. Amino acids: CATNPKTGGAAGYTF.